The clone carrying this T cell receptor (beta chain) is a singleton in its sample. Its antigen is undetermined. The V end lost 3 bases, the J end lost 6 bases, and 17 bases lay between the germline ends. CDR1 is MGHDK, CDR2 SYGVNS, per germline. The CDR3 covers 15 residues. The sample is drawn from a study of cytomegalovirus exposure and HLA in healthy donors. The wider study: HLA-typed donors were the source of tens of millions of unique TCRs held in an early data release.

The PCR made use of 60 Vbeta and 13 Jbeta primers. The assay was immunoSEQ multiplex PCR, and TCRdb's table has in-frame clones only and misses some. This sample has 150,000 to 200,000 clones, with 80% to 85% found just once. Study-wide results and caveats: A later analysis associated around 17,000 TCR beta sequences with HLA alleles at a 0.05 false discovery rate. Later, an analysis found that common viral pathogens appeared to be linked with several of the most significant clusters. TCR beta chains numbering 164 were designated cytomegalovirus-associated.

The clonotype comes from a man aged 45 to 65 in good health and CMV-seropositive. V and J are TRBV25-1 and TRBJ1-2; D may be TRBD1 (5 bases). The sequenced sample was PBMCs. The CDR3 loop reads CASSDWQGGRNGYTF. The DNA for the CDR3 is TGTGCCAGCAGTGATTGGCAGGGAGGCAGGAATGGCTACACCTTC.